This TCR beta chain came from a study of immune characterization of retroperitoneal liposarcoma. Germline trimming cut 6 bases from V and 7 bases from J; bases unmatched to any gene: 18. The CDR3 is 17 amino acids. TCRdb re-derived calls from the PCR reads in MiXCR, one entry per CDR3 protein. The sample has around 3,000 distinct CDR3 sequences, around half seen once; the top ten hold more than 50%. Sequencing input: tumor tissue. This chain links TRBV12-3 or TRBV12-4 with TRBJ2-1; 7 bases line up with TRBD2. The TCR sequence derives from a male donor with retroperitoneal liposarcoma. The CDR3 DNA sequence: TGTGCCAGCAGCCCTCCCCGGAGCGGGGACCGACATAATGAGCAGTTCTTC. It codes for CASSPPRSGDRHNEQFF.